The rows below give T cell receptor beta chains drawn from one sample of a study of patients and donors after allogeneic stem cell transplantation. TCRdb reanalysed the RT-PCR reads using MiXCR and keeps one entry per CDR3 protein. Counted here are roughly 880,000 distinct CDR3 sequences, more than 15% occurring once; the ten biggest clones make up around 5.5%. Sequenced: blood, either unsorted or a sorted T cell fraction (not recorded which). The receptor set was obtained from a human donor who was either an allogeneic HSCT recipient or a stem cell or donor lymphocyte infusion donor (not recorded which). It is not recorded whose cells these are; they may come from a transplant donor. CDR3s leave out the opening cysteine and the closing phenylalanine or tryptophan.

V,CDR3
TRBV7-6,ASSFNRGREQF
TRBV6-2/TRBV6-3,ASSYPLLSGGSSYEQY
TRBV7-9,ASSLEIDTQY
TRBV5-6,ASSVLQGAGEKLF
TRBV2,ARGTSGSYNEQF
TRBV12-3/TRBV12-4,ASSLASGSKVTGELF
TRBV5-1,ASSWDRAGTGYT
TRBV12-3/TRBV12-4,ASSLWGAQGGYT
TRBV18,ASSPTGGSEQY
TRBV24-1,ATTSGAGNTIY
TRBV12-3/TRBV12-4,ASSDGGPPTDTQY
TRBV6-1,ASRSPGFYNEQF
TRBV7-9,ASSILTGGFSYEQY
TRBV6-5,ASSYSDRVGEKLF
TRBV10-2,ASSEGYGGTGLSYEQY
TRBV7-3,ASSLLGGSSYNEQF
TRBV7-9,ASSYRTSGGSDTQY
TRBV20-1,SARDFPGINTEAF
TRBV7-9,ASSFGPPGIQPQH
TRBV11-2,ASSPLKGSGYNEQF
TRBV13,ASSFYSGSINNEQF
TRBV4-3,ASSQVTGTGALNTQY
TRBV24-1,ATSPRGQETQY
TRBV7-9,ASSPLNYGYT
TRBV5-1,ASTIGTGLYEQY
TRBV24-1,ATSKTGGNGNTIY
TRBV7-9,ASSFSGSNYGYT
TRBV20-1,SALDRGLYGYT
TRBV4-2,ASSQASLAGGPGSYNEQF
TRBV25-1,ASSDHKIEAF
TRBV2,ATELAGVREQY
TRBV6-2/TRBV6-3,ASSYLFWGSTDTQY
TRBV5-1,AGSLETGLGSYEQY
TRBV24-1,ATSDPVLGETQY
TRBV20-1,SARAGTTHTDTQY
TRBV13,ASSLAGHKNTEAF
TRBV5-1,ASSLGPGQIEQY
TRBV27,ASSSFLREGTDTQY
TRBV7-8,ASSEIRGLGTDTQY
TRBV3-1,ASSQKGQSNQPQH
TRBV2,ASGQGAHSNQPQH
TRBV12-3/TRBV12-4,ASSLAPDRDTEAF
TRBV30,AWMAGTAGWEDTQY
TRBV28,ASSFIGVQETQY
TRBV20-1,SARGGAPGETQY
TRBV12-3/TRBV12-4,ASTRTHYGYT
TRBV4-1,ASSGAWPGGGAF
TRBV12-3/TRBV12-4,ASSLLSQISGNTIY
TRBV5-1,ASSFPPDTEAF
TRBV27,ASSSTGLPQETQY
TRBV5-1,ASSLEHPGEQY
TRBV29-1,SVESSSGETQY
TRBV5-1,ASSLRPGGPMNTEAF